The sequence of this TCR beta chain was determined in a study of siplizumab effects on memory and regulatory T cells. Study observations and caveats: Unstimulated subsets were the mapping target of only a minor fraction of alloreactive clones. No functional test confirmed suppression by proliferating siplizumab-culture Tregs.

This clone was observed a handful of times. Its specificity is not known. Here immunoSEQ multiplex PCR was the method, and the copy in TCRdb shows in-frame clones only, minus some. There are about 100,000 clones in the sample; 91% occur only once, and roughly 2.5% lies in the top ten. With 1 base removed from V and 0 bases from J, the gap between germline ends came to 10 bases. Looked up from germline, CDR1 is MNHNS and CDR2 is SASEGT. The CDR3 sequence is 15 residues long. J is TRBJ2-7 and V is TRBV6-1; D is unresolved. The receptor's source is a human donor in good health. Some clones in this sample may be carry-over from other donors' samples. Sequenced sample: CD4+ T cells sorted from blood. The CDR3 spells CASSEGERLSYEQYF. CDR3 coding DNA: TGTGCCAGCAGTGAAGGGGAAAGACTCTCCTACGAGCAGTACTTC.